The rows below give T cell receptor beta chains drawn from one sample of a study of T cell repertoires in cytomegalovirus infection. TCRdb passed the reads through MiXCR, listing each CDR3 protein once. Here the sample spans around 260,000 distinct CDR3 sequences, roughly 9% being singletons. Sequencing was done on a sample of PBMCs. The receptors derive from a human donor in good health (CMV status not recorded). Some clones in this sample may be carry-over from other donors' samples. CDR3s include the opening cysteine and the closing phenylalanine or tryptophan. Each record gives: D gene, V gene, J gene, clone size, CDR3 protein, CDR3 DNA. D genes are given only for firm matches. Expanded clones get a size class; other rows say once, few or many, or leave the size out.

>TRBD1|TRBV28|TRBJ2-1|-
CASRLTGGEQFF
TGTGCCAGCAGGCTGACAGGGGGTGAGCAGTTCTTC
>-|TRBV7-2|TRBJ1-3|many
CASSEDGQYSGNTIYF
TGTGCCAGCAGCGAGGATGGACAGTACTCTGGAAACACCATATATTTT
>-|TRBV4-1|TRBJ2-1|few
CASGGLSSYNEQFF
TGTGCCAGCGGAGGCCTTAGCTCCTACAATGAGCAGTTCTTC
>-|TRBV4-3|TRBJ1-3|few
CASSQEVWVGGNTIYF
TGCGCCAGCAGCCAAGAAGTTTGGGTTGGTGGAAACACCATATATTTT
>TRBD1|TRBV7-6|TRBJ2-6|many
CASSAGTGVNSGANVLTF
TGTGCCAGCAGCGCGGGGACAGGGGTCAACTCTGGGGCCAACGTCCTGACTTTC
>-|TRBV29-1|TRBJ1-5|many
CSVRSGNQPQHF
TGCAGCGTGAGGTCAGGAAATCAGCCCCAGCATTTT
>-|TRBV7-9|TRBJ1-1|many
CASSNGGWAFF
TGTGCCAGCAGCAACGGGGGGTGGGCTTTCTTT
>TRBD2|TRBV6-2/TRBV6-3|TRBJ2-1|few
CASSYVTSGAGEQFF
TGTGCCAGCAGTTACGTGACTAGCGGGGCCGGTGAGCAGTTCTTC
>-|TRBV4-1|TRBJ2-7|many
CASSQDWGEQYF
TGCGCCAGCAGCCAAGATTGGGGGGAGCAGTACTTC
>-|TRBV7-2|TRBJ2-1|many
CASSLRMAYNEQFF
TGTGCCAGCAGCCTAAGGATGGCCTACAATGAGCAGTTCTTC
>TRBD1|TRBV7-2|TRBJ2-6|many
CATARDRASGANVLTF
TGTGCCACCGCGAGGGACAGGGCGTCTGGGGCCAACGTCCTGACTTTC
>TRBD2|TRBV7-9|TRBJ2-3|many
CASRVTSEPDTQYF
TGTGCCAGCAGGGTGACTAGCGAACCCGATACGCAGTATTTT
>-|TRBV2|TRBJ2-2|many
CASSEARGTGELFF
TGTGCCAGCAGTGAGGCGCGGGGTACCGGGGAGCTGTTTTTT
>-|TRBV30|TRBJ2-1|-
CAWSRHSYNEQFF
TGTGCCTGGAGTAGACATTCCTACAATGAGCAGTTCTTC
>-|TRBV2|TRBJ2-6|few
CASRQSRGGGANVLTF
TGTGCCAGCAGACAATCCAGGGGCGGGGGGGCCAACGTCCTGACTTTC
>-|TRBV20-1|TRBJ1-1|-
CSARLALNTEAFF
TGCAGTGCTAGACTGGCCTTGAACACTGAAGCTTTCTTT
>TRBD2|TRBV7-8|TRBJ2-1|many
CASSLIGLAGGPRNEQFF
TGTGCCAGCAGCTTAATAGGGCTAGCGGGAGGGCCGCGCAATGAGCAGTTCTTC
>-|TRBV5-5|TRBJ2-1|many
CASSLDSGHNEQFF
TGTGCCAGCAGCTTGGACTCAGGGCACAATGAGCAGTTCTTC